The 28 T cell receptor beta chains given below trace back to one sample, sequenced in a study of CD8 T cells in Susac syndrome. Random hexamers were used to reverse transcribe roughly 0.45 to 1 ug of RNA. TCRdb fed the immunoSEQ multiplex PCR reads into MiXCR, producing one record per CDR3 protein. This repertoire shows about 200,000 distinct CDR3 sequences, 90% to 95% found once; its top ten account for 0.095% to 0.12%. Sequencing input: CD4+ T cells from PBMCs. These receptors were taken from a human donor in good health.

The rearrangement uses TRBV20-1 and TRBJ2-7; D possibly corresponds to TRBD2 (5 bases). The CDR3 has 15 residues. The V end lost 6 bases, the J end lost 4 bases, and 22 bases lay between the germline ends. Germline V gene data show CDR1 as DFQATT and CDR2 as SNEGSKA (reference sequence). This chain's CDR3 is CSAVSAAGLGYEQYV. The CDR3 DNA reads as TGCAGTGCCGTTAGCGCAGCAGGCCTCGGGTACGAGCAGTACGTC.

The chain combines TRBV30 with TRBJ2-7; D gene ambiguous. V was cut by 2 bases and J by 5 bases, with 13 bases left in between. Germline V lookup: CDR1 GTSNPN, CDR2 SVGIG (reference sequence). The CDR3 spans 13 residues. CDR3 DNA sequence: TGTGCCTGGAGTATAGGGAATCTAAACGAGCAGTACGTC. Translated: CAWSIGNLNEQYV.

V gene TRBV3-1 combines with J gene TRBJ2-3; D not resolved. The CDR3 is 13 amino acids. Deletions cut 0 bases from V and 7 bases from J, with 8 bases between. CDR1 is LGHDT and CDR2 is YNNKEL in the germline V gene (reference sequence). The CDR3 DNA follows: TGTGCCAGCAGCCAAGATACCCGAAATACGCAGTATTTT. This sequence encodes CASSQDTRNTQYF.

This sequence joins TRBV20-1 and TRBJ2-5, with no clear D. Trimming removed 1 base from V and 1 base from J, with 7 bases in between. The CDR3 is made up of 13 amino acids. Germline assignment: CDR1 DFQATT and CDR2 SNEGSKA (reference sequence). As DNA, the CDR3 is TGCAGTGCTAGAGTACCGGCCCAAGAGACCCAGTACTTC. Its protein product is CSARVPAQETQYF.

The J gene is TRBJ1-2, the V gene TRBV3-1; 10 bases are shared with TRBD1. Germline trimming cut 4 bases from V and 0 bases from J; bases unmatched to any gene: 5. The CDR3 has 16 residues. Germline CDR1 reads LGHDT; CDR2 reads YNNKEL (reference sequence). Here the CDR3 DNA reads TGTGCCAGCAGCCGGGACAGGGGTCCGTCTAACTATGGCTACACCTTC. Protein product: CASSRDRGPSNYGYTF.

V and J are TRBV29-1 and TRBJ1-2; TRBD1 aligns across 12 bases. Trimming cost V 3 bases and J 7 bases; bases outside gene matches: 12. The CDR3 has 16 amino acids. CDR1 is SQVTM and CDR2 is ANQGSEA in the germline V gene. CDR3 amino acids: CSVDLGTGGASGGYTF. The CDR3, as DNA: TGCAGCGTTGACCTCGGGACAGGGGGCGCGTCAGGTGGCTACACCTTC.

This chain links TRBV30 with TRBJ2-5, with TRBD2 matching over 11 bases. The CDR3 length is 19 residues. The V gene's germline CDR1 is GTSNPN and CDR2 SVGIG (reference sequence). Trimming took 0 bases from V and 1 from J; bases not matched to a gene: 13. The CDR3 sequence is CAWSVRGARLAGFQETQYF. In DNA, the CDR3 is TGTGCCTGGAGTGTACGAGGGGCGAGACTAGCGGGATTCCAAGAGACCCAGTACTTC.

The chain recombines TRBV27 with TRBJ1-5; perhaps TRBD1 as D (6 bases). Germline V gene lookup returns CDR1 MNHEY and CDR2 SMNVEV (reference sequence). Trimming removed 6 bases at V and 0 bases at J, with 21 bases between. The CDR3 is 18 amino acids. The CDR3 region has the DNA TGTGCCAGCAGCGCCCTGGGACTAGGACAGTATAGCAATCAGCCCCAGCATTTT. Residues: CASSALGLGQYSNQPQHF.

The chain combines TRBV18 with TRBJ2-3, with 9 bases aligning to TRBD1. This CDR3 is built from 16 residues. After removal of 0 bases from V and 1 base from J, the junction contained 2 bases not matched to a gene. CDR1 is KGHSH, CDR2 LQKENI, per germline. CDR3 bases: TGTGCCAGCTCACCACCGGGACAGGGAGGCACAGATACGCAGTATTTT. This translates into CASSPPGQGGTDTQYF. The variable domain in full, with the rest retrieved from reference TRBV18 and TRBJ2-3, is NAGVMQNPRHLVRRRGQEARLRCSPMKGHSHVYWYRQLPEEGLKFMVYLQKENIIDESGMPKERFSAEFPKEGPSILRIQQVVRGDSAAYFCASSPPGQGGTDTQYFGPGTRLTVL.

Only a few counts were recorded for this clonotype. The genes are TRBV4-3 and TRBJ1-6; D is undetermined. The length of the CDR3 is 13 residues. Trimming stripped 0 bases from V and 8 bases from J, with 5 bases between. Per germline, CDR1 LGHNA and CDR2 YSLEER. CDR3 nucleotides: TGCGCCAGCAGCCAAGATTCTGATTCACCCCTCCACTTT. Encoded protein: CASSQDSDSPLHF.

The chain couples TRBV24-1 to TRBJ2-2, with D perhaps matching TRBD1 (5 bases). This CDR3 has 15 amino acids. With 6 bases removed from V and 3 bases from J, the gap between germline ends came to 13 bases. Germline V gene sequence: CDR1 KGHDR, CDR2 SFDVKD. The CDR3 is CATSSDRRDTGELFF. The CDR3 bases are TGTGCCACCAGTTCCGACAGAAGGGACACCGGGGAGCTGTTTTTT.

The chain couples TRBV7-2 to TRBJ1-2; no clear D gene. Trimming removed 2 bases at V and 8 bases at J, with 9 bases between. Germline V CDR1 and CDR2: SGHTA, FQGNSA. The CDR3 totals 12 residues. DNA of the CDR3: TGTGCCAGCAGCTTATATGCTGACGGCTACACCTTC. The encoded protein is CASSLYADGYTF.

Here the CDR3 reads CASSQAGTGVYPEAFF. CDR3 nucleotides: TGTGCCAGCAGCCAAGCTGGGACAGGGGTCTACCCTGAAGCTTTCTTT. V and J are TRBV3-1 and TRBJ1-1; 10 bases map to TRBD1. CDR3 length: 16 amino acids. J lost 6 bases, V lost 1 base, and 8 bases had no gene match. Germline lookup yields CDR1 LGHDT and CDR2 YNNKEL (reference sequence).

The chain couples TRBV2 to TRBJ2-3; 8 nucleotides agree with TRBD2. CDR1 is SNHLY and CDR2 is FYNNEI in the germline V gene. The CDR3 totals 13 residues. Trimming took 9 bases from V and 3 from J; bases not matched to a gene: 5. The CDR3 coding sequence is TGTGCCAGTACGACTAGCGAGACAGATACGCAGTATTTT. Encoded protein: CASTTSETDTQYF.

CDR3 sequence reads: CASSGTALHSQETQYF. The DNA for the CDR3 is TGTGCCAGCAGCGGTACAGCTCTCCACTCCCAAGAGACCCAGTACTTC. This chain connects TRBV7-8 to TRBJ2-5; D not resolved. V lost 5 bases, J lost 1 base, and 17 bases lay in between. CDR1 is SGHVS, CDR2 FQNEAQ, per germline. The CDR3 totals 16 residues.

The CDR3 coding sequence is TGTGCCAGCAGCCGACGGCGGGACAACGCCTACGAGCAGTACTTC. Its translation is CASSRRRDNAYEQYF. The gene calls are TRBV6-5 and TRBJ2-7; D might be TRBD1 or TRBD2, each matching 6 bases. V lost 6 bases and J 2 bases, leaving 17 bases between the germline ends. The length of the CDR3 is 15 residues. Germline assignment: CDR1 MNHEY and CDR2 SVGAGI.

This chain joins TRBV29-1 and TRBJ2-5; D possibly matches TRBD1 or TRBD2 (7 bases each). This CDR3 spans 13 amino acids. V was cut by 7 bases and J by 5 bases, with 17 bases left in between. The V gene's germline CDR1 is SQVTM and CDR2 ANQGSEA. The CDR3 reads CSGTGQGGETQYF. CDR3 coding DNA: TGCAGCGGTACTGGGCAGGGGGGGGAGACCCAGTACTTC.

This chain links TRBV6-5 with TRBJ2-7; tentatively, D is TRBD1 or TRBD2 (5 bases each). From germline, CDR1 is MNHEY and CDR2 SVGAGI. The CDR3 is made up of 12 amino acids. V was cut by 4 bases and J by 6 bases, with 10 bases left in between. As DNA, the CDR3 is TGTGCCAGCAGTTTTCCAGGGAGCGAGCAGTACTTC. It codes for CASSFPGSEQYF.

This clonotype was found once. This chain links TRBV20-1 with TRBJ2-5, with a possible D match to TRBD2 (6 bases). This CDR3 is built from 12 residues. Trimming cost V 7 bases and J 5 bases, with 14 bases left between them. Germline CDR1 DFQATT, CDR2 SNEGSKA (reference sequence). CDR3 bases: TGCAGTGTTCCGGGAGCTTGGGAGACCCAGTACTTC. It specifies CSVPGAWETQYF.

V usage is TRBV3-1 and J usage is TRBJ2-7; D gene ambiguous. Germline-derived CDR1 and CDR2 are LGHDT and YNNKEL (reference sequence). The CDR3 is 13 residues long. With 1 base removed from V and 2 bases from J, the gap between germline ends came to 6 bases. CDR3 DNA sequence: TGTGCCAGCAGCCAAGGGGCAGCCTACGAGCAGTACGTC. Protein product: CASSQGAAYEQYV.

The chain employs TRBV28 and TRBJ2-2; D may be TRBD1 (6 bases). In germline, CDR1 is MDHEN, CDR2 SYDVKM. The CDR3 loop spans 12 amino acids. The V end was cut by 6 bases, the J end by 9 bases, with 11 bases between. Here the CDR3 reads CASRRQGWELFF. CDR3 DNA sequence: TGTGCCAGCAGACGGCAGGGGTGGGAGCTGTTTTTT.

The gene calls are TRBV7-3 and TRBJ2-1; D not certain. The CDR3 length is 13 residues. Germline V gene lookup returns CDR1 SGHTA and CDR2 FQGTGA. With 0 bases removed from V and 5 bases from J, the gap between germline ends came to 5 bases. The CDR3 is CASSLTGNNEQFF. The CDR3, as DNA: TGTGCCAGCAGCTTAACTGGTAACAATGAGCAGTTCTTC.

V is TRBV29-1 and J is TRBJ1-1; no clear D. The CDR3 is made up of 12 amino acids. Trimming took off 3 bases at V and 4 bases at J, with 9 bases between the two ends. Looked up from germline, CDR1 is SQVTM and CDR2 is ANQGSEA. The CDR3 nucleotides read TGCAGCGTTGACTCTTTTGGCACTGAAGCTTTCTTT. Translating it yields CSVDSFGTEAFF. The whole variable domain, remainder taken from reference TRBV29-1 and TRBJ1-1, is SAVISQKPSRDICQRGTSLTIQCQVDSQVTMMFWYRQQPGQSLTLIATANQGSEATYESGFVIDKFPISRPNLTFSTLTVSNMSPEDSSIYLCSVDSFGTEAFFGQGTRLTVV.

The chain carries TRBV20-1 and TRBJ2-7; 9 positions agree with TRBD2. The germline CDR1 and CDR2 sequences are DFQATT and SNEGSKA (reference sequence). V gave up 0 bases and J gave up 3 bases; unmatched junction bases: 3. CDR3 length equals 14 residues. CDR3 amino acids: CSARDSGRDYEQYV. The CDR3 DNA reads as TGCAGTGCTAGAGATAGCGGGAGAGACTACGAGCAGTACGTC.

The V call is TRBV10-3, the J call TRBJ2-3; the match to TRBD2 covers 7 bases. Trimming at V came to 4 bases and at J to 5 bases, leaving 9 bases not matched to a gene. This CDR3 comprises 15 residues. Germline V CDR1 and CDR2: ENHRY, SYGVKD. CDR3 coding DNA: TGTGCCATCAGTGTGGTAGCGGGTGTGGGAGATACGCAGTATTTT. It specifies CAISVVAGVGDTQYF.

The genes are TRBV6-5 and TRBJ1-3, with D maybe TRBD1 (5 bases). The V and J ends lost 6 bases and 0 bases respectively, with 12 bases between them. Germline CDR1 is MNHEY and CDR2 is SVGAGI. The CDR3 is made up of 15 amino acids. The CDR3 nucleotides read TGTGCCAGCAGAATAACAGGATACTCTGGAAACACCATATATTTT. This codes for CASRITGYSGNTIYF.

The chain uses TRBV6-1 and TRBJ1-2, with TRBD1 matching 10 bases. The CDR3 is made up of 16 amino acids. The V gene's germline CDR1 is MNHNS and CDR2 SASEGT. After removal of 3 bases from V and 8 bases from J, the junction contained 12 bases not matched to a gene. This chain's CDR3 is CASSEEGQGPLRGYTF. Here the CDR3 DNA reads TGTGCCAGCAGTGAGGAGGGACAGGGGCCCCTACGGGGCTACACCTTC.

The genes are TRBV5-4 and TRBJ1-5, with TRBD1 matching 7 bases. Trimming removed 2 bases from V and 0 bases from J; junction bases left unmatched: 8. Germline V gene data show CDR1 as SGHNT and CDR2 as YYREEE (reference sequence). CDR3 size: 17 residues. The CDR3 DNA reads as TGTGCCAGCAGCTTTGGCGACAGGGCGGGTAGCAATCAGCCCCAGCATTTT. Encoded protein: CASSFGDRAGSNQPQHF.